The T cell receptor beta chain described here comes from a study of shared clonotypes between healthy human individuals. Between the trimmed V and J ends, which lost 5 bases and 1 base, there was a span of 12 bases. The CDR3 spans 14 residues. Germline lookup yields CDR1 PRHDT and CDR2 FYEKMQ (reference sequence). Across several immunoSEQ plates, the genomic DNA of each subset was split evenly. Assay: immunoSEQ multiplex PCR; the TCRdb copy retains only in-frame clones and omits some. In the table there are about 600,000 clones, 95% to 98% of which are singletons. Study results and limitations: The diversity represented, both genetic and in exposure history, was limited by few donors. In this cohort, only blood was sampled, and tissue repertoires likely differ.

Terminally differentiated effector memory CD45RA+ cells were excluded by CCR7 positive selection of CD45RO-negative cells. Worth noting for this clone: Its specificity is unknown.

The rearrangement uses TRBV13 and TRBJ2-7; D is unclear. The sequence came from a man in his thirties or forties in good health. The specimen sequenced was naive CD8+ T cells sorted from blood. In nucleotides, the CDR3 is TGTGCCAGCAGCCCTATCGGATATTCCTACGAGCAGTACTTC. Encoded protein: CASSPIGYSYEQYF. Combining the CDR3 with reference TRBV13 and TRBJ2-7 gives the whole variable domain AAGVIQSPRHLIKEKRETATLKCYPIPRHDTVYWYQQGPGQDPQFLISFYEKMQSDKGSIPDRFSAQQFSDYHSELNMSSLELGDSALYFCASSPIGYSYEQYFGPGTRLTVT.